The 23 T cell receptor beta chains below all came from one sample that was sequenced in a study of blood T cell repertoires in COVID-19. The table came from immunoSEQ multiplex PCR; TCRdb's copy has only in-frame clones and leaves some out. The repertoire holds about 250,000 clones, with 85% to 90% as singletons. What was sequenced was peripheral blood. These receptors were taken from a man between 25 and 39 years old with acute or convalescent COVID-19.

The chain uses TRBV5-1 and TRBJ2-1; TRBD1 matches at 7 bases. Germline-derived CDR1 and CDR2 are SGHRS and YFSETQ. The CDR3 sequence is 19 residues long. After removal of 0 bases from V and 0 bases from J, the junction contained 12 bases not matched to a gene. CDR3 sequence reads: CASSLGLQKGASSYNEQFF. The CDR3 DNA follows: TGCGCCAGCAGCTTGGGGCTCCAAAAGGGGGCGAGCTCCTACAATGAGCAGTTCTTC.

The V and J genes are TRBV5-1 and TRBJ1-1; tentatively, D is TRBD1 (5 bases). The CDR3 extends over 17 amino acids. The germline gives CDR1 SGHRS, CDR2 YFSETQ. Trimming pared 2 bases from V and 1 base from J, leaving 18 bases between. The CDR3 DNA follows: TGCGCCAGCAGCTTCACTTCGCGGGGCGGGGGGAACACTGAAGCTTTCTTT. Protein: CASSFTSRGGGNTEAFF.

This chain connects TRBV2 to TRBJ2-2, with D maybe TRBD1 (5 bases). Per the germline V gene, CDR1 is SNHLY and CDR2 is FYNNEI. The ends were cut back, 8 bases at V and 3 bases at J, with 13 bases in the middle. CDR3 length: 14 residues. CDR3 in DNA: TGTGCCAGCGCACTGCAGGGATACACCGGGGAGCTGTTTTTT. Its translation: CASALQGYTGELFF.

This chain connects TRBV2 to TRBJ1-1; D ambiguous. The germline CDR1 and CDR2 sequences are SNHLY and FYNNEI. The V gene lost 5 bases and the J gene lost 6 bases, with 10 bases spanning the gap. CDR3 size: 12 residues. CDR3 region: CASSYSHPEAFF. The CDR3 DNA follows: TGTGCCAGCAGTTACAGCCACCCTGAAGCTTTCTTT.

The V gene is TRBV19, the J gene TRBJ2-7; D is possibly TRBD1 (7 bases). V was cut by 1 base and J by 2 bases, with 15 bases left in between. The CDR3 runs 16 residues. The germline CDR1 and CDR2 sequences are LNHDA and SQIVND (reference sequence). This CDR3 is CASSIAGGTAPYEQYF. The DNA for the CDR3 is TGTGCCAGTAGTATAGCTGGGGGGACAGCCCCCTACGAGCAGTACTTC.

The chain links TRBV28 to TRBJ1-5; 11 bases agree with TRBD1. CDR1 MDHEN and CDR2 SYDVKM come from the germline V gene. V was clipped by 7 bases and J by 6 bases; unmatched bases: 8. This CDR3 spans 15 amino acids. In DNA, the CDR3 is TGTGCCAGCACCCCGGGGACAGGGGGGGTTCAGCCCCAGCATTTT. Translated, it gives CASTPGTGGVQPQHF.

The chain has TRBV2 and TRBJ2-1, with TRBD2 as a possible D gene (7 bases). V was clipped by 1 base and J by 7 bases, with 17 bases between them. Per the germline V gene, CDR1 is SNHLY and CDR2 is FYNNEI. The CDR3 consists of 16 residues. CDR3 residues: CASSEGGGRGGNEQFF. CDR3 DNA sequence: TGTGCCAGCAGTGAAGGGGGGGGGCGCGGGGGAAATGAGCAGTTCTTC.

The chain employs TRBV5-5 and TRBJ1-5; no definite D call. This CDR3 comprises 14 residues. Germline V lookup: CDR1 SGHKS, CDR2 YYEKEE (reference sequence). Trimming removed 0 bases from V and 3 bases from J, with 7 bases in between. CDR3 amino acids: CASSLVQNNQPQHF. The CDR3 nucleotides read TGTGCCAGCAGCTTGGTGCAGAACAATCAGCCCCAGCATTTT.

The chain recombines TRBV7-9 with TRBJ2-2; D gene unclear. Germline CDR1 is SEHNR and CDR2 is FQNEAQ (reference sequence). V was shortened by 1 base and J by 6 bases, with 15 bases between the two germline ends. The CDR3 spans 16 residues. CDR3 DNA: TGTGCCAGCAGCTTAGGCATTGGGCGATCTCCCGGGGAGCTGTTTTTT. Translated, it gives CASSLGIGRSPGELFF.

The chain is built from TRBV5-5 and TRBJ2-1; TRBD1 aligns across 9 bases. Trimming removed 4 bases from V and 5 bases from J; junction bases left unmatched: 7. Germline V gene lookup returns CDR1 SGHKS and CDR2 YYEKEE (reference sequence). The length of the CDR3 is 15 residues. The CDR3 bases are TGTGCCAGCAGCCTGCGGGGACAGGGTAACAATGAGCAGTTCTTC. Protein sequence: CASSLRGQGNNEQFF.

The V call is TRBV18, the J call TRBJ1-2, with D tentatively TRBD1 (6 bases). In germline, CDR1 is KGHSH, CDR2 LQKENI. The CDR3 has 15 residues. The ends were cut back, 2 bases at V and 3 bases at J, with 13 bases in the middle. CDR3 in DNA: TGTGCCAGCTCACCAACCACAGGGTTATACTATGGCTACACCTTC. Protein sequence: CASSPTTGLYYGYTF.

The chain uses TRBV6-6 and TRBJ2-3, with D tentatively TRBD2 (7 bases). Trimming took 6 bases from V and 4 from J, leaving 17 bases between them. CDR1 MNHNY and CDR2 SVGAGI come from the germline V gene (reference sequence). The CDR3 covers 15 residues. CDR3: CASSPLGGLADTQYF. The CDR3 DNA reads as TGTGCCAGCAGCCCGTTGGGGGGGCTCGCAGATACGCAGTATTTT.

The chain has TRBV9 and TRBJ2-1; D is uncertain. The V and J ends lost 3 bases and 7 bases respectively, with 11 bases between them. The CDR3 length is 13 residues. Germline CDR1 SGDLS, CDR2 YYNGEE. The CDR3 DNA reads TGTGCCAGCAGCGGTACCTCTCGGAATGAGCAGTTCTTC. Translated: CASSGTSRNEQFF. The variable domain in full, completed from reference TRBV9 and TRBJ2-1, reads DSGVTQTPKHLITATGQRVTLRCSPRSGDLSVYWYQQSLDQGLQFLIQYYNGEERAKGNILERFSAQQFPDLHSELNLSSLELGDSALYFCASSGTSRNEQFFGPGTRLTVL.

This clone was observed at least ten times. The J gene is TRBJ1-5, the V gene TRBV7-8, with D perhaps matching TRBD1 (6 bases). The V and J ends lost 5 bases and 1 base respectively, with 15 bases between them. Looked up from germline, CDR1 is SGHVS and CDR2 is FQNEAQ. There are 16 residues in the CDR3. CDR3 in DNA: TGTGCCAGCAGCCCCAGGGGTTTGGGGAGCAATCAGCCCCAGCATTTT. It specifies CASSPRGLGSNQPQHF.

The rearrangement joins TRBV12-5 to TRBJ2-3; maybe TRBD1 (6 bases). This CDR3 contains 15 residues. The ends were cut back, 0 bases at V and 6 bases at J, with 13 bases in the middle. Germline loops: CDR1 LGHNT, CDR2 FRNRAP. Written as DNA, the CDR3 is TGTGCTAGTGGTTTGGTACTGGGGCAGGGGGATACGCAGTATTTT. Its protein product is CASGLVLGQGDTQYF.

The chain joins TRBV7-9 to TRBJ1-2; TRBD1 might be the D (6 bases). The germline V gene encodes CDR1 SEHNR and CDR2 FQNEAQ (reference sequence). This CDR3 spans 14 amino acids. Trimming shortened V by 5 bases and J by 7 bases, and 17 bases separated the two germline ends. For the CDR3, the DNA is TGTGCCAGCAGCCAAGCGGGGGGCGCAACTGGCTACACCTTC. This sequence encodes CASSQAGGATGYTF.

The chain combines TRBV12-3 or TRBV12-4 with TRBJ2-2; TRBD2 might be the D (5 bases). There are 13 residues in the CDR3. Trimming pared 2 bases from V and 9 bases from J, leaving 10 bases between. The CDR3 region is CASSLLGSRELFF. CDR3 sequence (DNA): TGTGCCAGCAGTTTATTGGGGAGCCGGGAGCTGTTTTTT.

The chain has TRBV9 and TRBJ2-2; D perhaps matches TRBD1 (6 bases). Trimming pared 2 bases from V and 2 bases from J, leaving 10 bases between. Germline CDR1 SGDLS, CDR2 YYNGEE. The CDR3 runs to 15 residues. CDR3 DNA sequence: TGTGCCAGCAGCGTCGACAGGTTAAACACCGGGGAGCTGTTTTTT. Its protein is CASSVDRLNTGELFF.

This chain links TRBV7-3 with TRBJ1-3, with 7 bases lining up with TRBD1. The CDR3 has 16 amino acids. V shed 2 bases, J shed 0 bases, and the junction held 4 bases outside the gene matches. Germline V gives CDR1 SGHTA, CDR2 FQGTGA. The DNA of the CDR3 is TGTGCCAGCAGCTTACAGGGGGGCTCCTCTGGAAACACCATATATTTT. Translated, it gives CASSLQGGSSGNTIYF.

The chain combines TRBV5-1 with TRBJ2-2; 7 bases line up with TRBD1. Trimming at V came to 0 bases and at J to 13 bases, leaving 12 bases not matched to a gene. This CDR3 contains 15 residues. CDR1 is SGHRS and CDR2 is YFSETQ in the germline V gene. CDR3 loop: CASSLALVGGEGLFF. DNA of the CDR3: TGCGCCAGCAGCTTGGCCCTCGTAGGGGGCGAGGGGCTGTTTTTT. The full variable domain, with the rest looked up from reference TRBV5-1 and TRBJ2-2, is KAGVTQTPRYLIKTRGQQVTLSCSPISGHRSVSWYQQTPGQGLQFLFEYFSETQRNKGNFPGRFSGRQFSNSRSEMNVSTLELGDSALYLCASSLALVGGEGLFFGEGSRLTVL.

This clone was found once. This sequence joins TRBV7-9 and TRBJ2-3; TRBD2 might be the D (6 bases). Germline assignment: CDR1 SEHNR and CDR2 FQNEAQ (reference sequence). This CDR3 has 16 amino acids. With 5 bases removed from V and 0 bases from J, the gap between germline ends came to 15 bases. CDR3 sequence (DNA): TGTGCCAGCAGCGGGGGGTGGAATACTAGCACAGATACGCAGTATTTT. Residues: CASSGGWNTSTDTQYF.

The chain is built from TRBV19 and TRBJ1-1; a possible D gene is TRBD1 (5 bases). Trimming removed 6 bases from V and 4 bases from J, with 15 bases in between. The CDR3 covers 14 residues. Per germline, CDR1 LNHDA and CDR2 SQIVND (reference sequence). As DNA, the CDR3 is TGTGCCAGTAGCATGACAGTCCACGGCACTGAAGCTTTCTTT. Its protein is CASSMTVHGTEAFF.

This chain connects TRBV27 to TRBJ2-3, with 10 nucleotides matching TRBD2. The CDR3 is 15 residues long. Germline V gene data show CDR1 as MNHEY and CDR2 as SMNVEV (reference sequence). The trim removed 5 bases at V and 5 bases at J, leaving 7 bases unmatched. The CDR3 reads CASSLAGVVRDTQYF. CDR3 coding DNA: TGTGCCAGCAGTCTAGCGGGAGTCGTCAGAGATACGCAGTATTTT.